This T cell receptor (beta chain) was retrieved from a study of blood T cells in healthy people across ages. With respect to this clonotype: Its target is unknown.

Germline V gene sequence: CDR1 LGHDT, CDR2 YNNKEL (reference sequence). The V gene lost 1 base and the J gene lost 11 bases, with 17 bases spanning the gap. The CDR3 runs to 14 residues. Overall study results and limits: There were more naive CD4+ cells and higher diversity in long-lived donors than in aged donors. Unsorted PBMCs ruled out conclusive naive versus antigen-experienced comparison.

A J-beta primer mix and a sample-barcoded 5' primer were used in a second PCR of about 7 to 11 cycles. TCRdb re-derived calls from the 5' RACE reads in MiXCR, one entry per CDR3 protein. Found here are 790,000 or so distinct CDR3 sequences, roughly 46% of them singletons; the top ten hold roughly 18%. The gene calls are TRBV3-1 and TRBJ2-5; a weak D match, TRBD2 (6 bases). The specimen sequenced was blood. The sequence came from an elderly man in good health. CDR3 nucleotides: TGTGCCAGCAGCCAAGTCGCGGGAAGCAATGAGCAGTACTTC. Translation gives CASSQVAGSNEQYF.